This T cell receptor beta chain emerged from a study of blood T cell repertoires in COVID-19. Study background: Both acute and convalescent COVID-19 samples were obtained from the United States, Italy and Spain. In each case, the material was cDNA or gDNA derived from T cells, B-cell-depleted T cells, or PBMCs.

As originally analysed: For nucleated cells, counts were estimated from reference gene primer amplification. TCRdb's copy holds only in-frame clones and misses some; the assay was immunoSEQ multiplex PCR. Clonal size and the V and J genes are those of that table, whereas D and trimming came from the DNA. The sample shows 130,000 to 150,000 clones, around 90% of them seen only once. This CDR3 region has 17 residues. CDR1 is KGHSH, CDR2 LQKENI, per germline. The V and J ends lost 1 base and 7 bases, in that order; junction bases with no gene match: 11. The sequence was collected from a woman aged 45 to 65 with acute or convalescent COVID-19. The V call is TRBV18, the J call TRBJ1-5; 9 nucleotides agree with TRBD1. Sequencing used peripheral blood. The CDR3 here is CASSPQTGGHNPQPQHF. For the CDR3, the DNA is TGTGCCAGCTCACCACAGACAGGGGGTCACAACCCGCAGCCCCAGCATTTT.